This TCR beta chain was recorded in a study of regulatory T cells in long-lasting Graves disease (TCRdb year 2021). As for the study more broadly: Persistent Graves' disease meant more than 5 years of antithyroid drug treatment with TSH receptor autoantibodies that stayed positive. Patients with persistent Graves' disease were compared with patients with newly diagnosed Graves' disease using TCR sequencing and RNA sequencing of peripheral blood. A total of roughly 33 samples underwent TCR sequencing: some 13 from persistent and roughly 20 from newly diagnosed Graves' disease patients. In the clinical cohort, patients with persistent Graves' disease had used antithyroid drugs for an average of roughly ten years. The study was conducted in China and was registered as a clinical trial.

Library preparation employed multiplex PCR. The sequencing machine was an Illumina HiSeq 4000. CDR3 regions were amplified by Arm-PCR with iRepertoire HTBI primers to construct TCR beta libraries. Before sequencing, the PCR products went through gel purification. The authors' analysis ran thus. A total of roughly 58 TRBV and more than twelve TRBJ segments were identified across samples and were used for gene usage analysis of CDR3 amino acid clonotypes. Filtered high-quality paired reads were merged into contigs using COPE and FqMerger. Contigs were aligned with BLAST to IMGT TRBV, TRBD and TRBJ reference genes, and CDR3 was defined per IMGT. Any clonotype with a frequency above 0.1% was classified as a highly expanded clone. Shannon entropy served as the measure of repertoire diversity, while the Gini coefficient captured V-J evenness. Public clonotypes were defined as clonotypes shared by more than one individual. TCRdb trimmed the raw reads at Q25, called clones with MiXCR and kept productive beta chains. Each entry is one CDR3 protein sequence, shown with its most common DNA and genes. What appears here as the V and J calls and clone size reflects TCRdb's work, not the paper's. The sample table records approximately 690,000 distinct CDR3 sequences; approximately 31% of these occur just once. Under 55% of the sample comes from the top ten.

What the work shows at the level of the full study, not this receptor alone: TRBV28, TRBJ1-2 and TRBJ2-5 were preferentially used in persistent disease, while TRBV20-1 and TRBJ2-1 were favored in newly diagnosed disease. The small sample size was acknowledged by the authors as a limitation that may reduce accuracy. Sequencing and analysis were restricted to the TCR beta chain. The study examined only peripheral blood because the primary lesion, thyroid tissue, could not be accessed. Patients with persistent disease shared more public clonotypes (around 2,500) than newly diagnosed patients did (approximately 970). Persistent Graves' disease patients showed lower TCR Shannon entropy and fewer highly expanded clones than newly diagnosed patients, suggesting clonal expansion.

This clonotype has just a few counts. The specificity of this receptor is unknown. No base quality information exists; no much larger clone differs at one position. This specimen's time point label, interpreted: persistent/refractory GD, antithyroid drugs over 5 years with positive TRAb. For both TCR sequencing and RNA sequencing, RNA was extracted from PBMCs using TRIzol. The diagnosis of Graves' disease followed American Thyroid Association guidelines. The patients came from an endocrinology department in Xi'an, China. Each patient gave 7.5 to 10 milliliters of peripheral blood, collected in an EDTA anticoagulant tube. Ficoll Paque Plus density gradient separation was used to isolate PBMCs, and no additional T cell sorting was done. An Agilent 2100 Bioanalyzer and agarose gel were used to assess RNA quality, and a NanoDrop 2000 was used to measure RNA concentration. From the cysteine through the phenylalanine, the CDR3 covers 12 amino acids. Only CDR3 DNA remains: 36 bases, in frame from the first base. CDR1 and CDR2 are drawn from the germline V gene (reference sequence): DFQATT, SNEGSKA. V is shortened by 6 bases, J by 4 bases, and the region joining them spans 12 bases.

Specimen: peripheral blood mononuclear cells (PBMCs), collected when the disease was refractory, from a patient treated with antithyroid drugs. This clonotype was sampled from a female donor with Graves disease. The rearranged segments are TRBV20-1 and TRBJ1-2; the best D guess is TRBD1, with 5 bases matching. CDR3 loop: CSARTGPYGYTF. The sequenced DNA is TGCAGTGCGAGGACGGGGCCCTATGGCTACACCTTC.